This note documents a single T cell receptor (beta chain) sequence. Its antigen is unknown. The data are from a study of cytomegalovirus exposure and HLA in healthy donors. PCR was performed using 60 Vbeta and 13 Jbeta primers. Using immunoSEQ multiplex PCR, the repertoire was profiled, and TCRdb retains in-frame clones only, with some absent. The repertoire holds tens of thousands of clones, with about four fifths as singletons. V trimming: 3 bases; J trimming: 6 bases; junction bases outside the gene matches: 5. Looked up from germline, CDR1 is MNHNS and CDR2 is SASEGT. The CDR3 is made up of 15 amino acids. General study results and limits: A later examination showed that TCR association rates differed by HLA locus, with DRB1 most and HLA-C fewest.

The TCR comes from a man aged 50 to 60 in good health and CMV-seronegative. Sequenced: PBMCs. The chain recombines TRBV6-1 with TRBJ2-2, with 9 nucleotides matching TRBD2. The CDR3 sequence: CASSEAGGPAGELFF. DNA of the CDR3: TGTGCCAGCAGTGAGGCGGGAGGGCCAGCCGGGGAGCTGTTTTTT.